These 28 T cell receptor beta chains originate from one sample sequenced in a study of patients and donors after allogeneic stem cell transplantation. Each CDR3 protein gets one entry after TCRdb re-called the RT-PCR reads with MiXCR. Here the sample spans about 160,000 distinct CDR3 sequences, approximately 30% being singletons. The specimen was blood, either unsorted or a sorted T cell fraction (not recorded which). The origin of the receptors is a human donor who was either an allogeneic HSCT recipient or a stem cell or donor lymphocyte infusion donor (not recorded which). It is not recorded whose cells these are; they may come from a transplant donor.

V and J are TRBV15 and TRBJ1-2, with D possibly matching TRBD1 (6 bases). CDR1 LNHNV and CDR2 YYDKDF come from the germline V gene (reference sequence). V lost 0 bases and J 1 base, leaving 12 bases between the germline ends. The CDR3 has 16 residues. This CDR3 is CATSRDLQGLNYGYTF. The DNA for the CDR3 is TGTGCCACCAGCAGAGATCTACAGGGACTTAACTATGGCTACACCTTC. The full variable domain, rest sourced from reference TRBV15 and TRBJ1-2, is DAMVIQNPRYQVTQFGKPVTLSCSQTLNHNVMYWYQQKSSQAPKLLFHYYDKDFNNEADTPDNFQSRRPNTSFCFLDIRSPGLGDTAMYLCATSRDLQGLNYGYTFGSGTRLTVV.

The rearrangement uses TRBV9 and TRBJ1-2, with 7 bases aligning to TRBD1. The CDR3 contains 14 residues. Germline lookup yields CDR1 SGDLS and CDR2 YYNGEE. V lost 4 bases, J lost 6 bases, and 9 bases stayed unmatched. This CDR3 reads CASSRRGTVDGYTF. CDR3 bases: TGTGCCAGCAGCAGACGAGGGACAGTAGATGGCTACACCTTC.

The chain links TRBV5-6 to TRBJ2-1; D perhaps matches TRBD2 (5 bases). Per germline, CDR1 SGHDT and CDR2 YYEEEE. Trimming stripped 4 bases from V and 9 bases from J, with 17 bases between. This CDR3 has 14 residues. CDR3 in DNA: TGTGCCAGCAGCCCGGGGTCTCCGAGGGCTGAGCAGTTCTTC. Translation: CASSPGSPRAEQFF.

The chain combines TRBV4-1 with TRBJ2-3; D tentatively fits TRBD1 or TRBD2 (5 bases each). Looked up from germline, CDR1 is MGHRA and CDR2 is YSYEKL. CDR3 length: 16 residues. Trimming removed 0 bases from V and 0 bases from J, with 10 bases in between. The CDR3, as DNA: TGCGCCAGCAGCCAAGATCTGTGGGGGAGCACAGATACGCAGTATTTT. Its protein is CASSQDLWGSTDTQYF.

The chain uses TRBV28 and TRBJ1-2; D unresolved. This CDR3 is 13 amino acids long. Trimming pared 6 bases from V and 1 base from J, leaving 9 bases between. Germline V lookup: CDR1 MDHEN, CDR2 SYDVKM. The CDR3 DNA is TGTGCCAGCAGCTACGGACGTAACTATGGCTACACCTTC. Its protein product is CASSYGRNYGYTF.

This clonotype has only a few counts. The V and J genes are TRBV5-1 and TRBJ1-4; D ambiguous. Germline assignment: CDR1 SGHRS and CDR2 YFSETQ. The V and J ends lost 1 base and 5 bases respectively, with 9 bases between them. This CDR3 contains 14 residues. In nucleotides, the CDR3 is TGCGCCAGCAGCTTGACCTCCACAAATGAAAAACTGTTTTTT. Translated, it gives CASSLTSTNEKLFF.

The chain links TRBV5-6 to TRBJ2-6, with TRBD1 as a possible D gene (5 bases). Between the trimmed V and J ends, which lost 0 bases and 4 bases, there was a span of 8 bases. The CDR3 extends over 15 amino acids. Germline CDR1 SGHDT, CDR2 YYEEEE. CDR3 residues: CASSLGQTGANVLTF. The CDR3 DNA reads TGTGCCAGCAGCTTGGGACAGACCGGGGCCAACGTCCTGACTTTC.

Only a few counts were recorded for this clonotype. The chain uses TRBV29-1 and TRBJ2-5; either TRBD1 or TRBD2 may supply D (5 bases each). The V end lost 6 bases, the J end lost 6 bases, and 17 bases lay between the germline ends. The germline gives CDR1 SQVTM, CDR2 ANQGSEA. The CDR3 is 13 residues long. The CDR3 nucleotides are TGCAGCGTCGTCCGGGACGGCCCCCAGACCCAGTACTTC. The encoded protein is CSVVRDGPQTQYF.

Details on this clonotype: Its ends do not fully match the called genes, so a read error is possible. V usage is TRBV20-1 and J usage is TRBJ2-1, with D hard to call. The CDR3 length is 10 residues. The germline V gene encodes CDR1 DFQATT and CDR2 SNEGSKA (reference sequence). The CDR3 region has the DNA TGCAGTGCTAGAGACCGGCTAAGGCTCTTC. It specifies CSARDRLRLF.

This clonotype was seen ten or more times. The rearrangement links TRBV4-1 to TRBJ2-3; D remains unclear. This CDR3 is built from 16 residues. Germline V gene sequence: CDR1 MGHRA, CDR2 YSYEKL. Trimming cost V 2 bases and J 2 bases, with 14 bases left between them. This CDR3 reads CASSQSPNPDTDTQYF. DNA of the CDR3: TGCGCCAGCAGCCAATCGCCTAATCCCGACACAGATACGCAGTATTTT.

The rearrangement links TRBV7-9 to TRBJ2-7, with 7 nucleotides matching TRBD1. Trimming at V came to 5 bases and at J to 0 bases, leaving 7 bases not matched to a gene. Germline V gene lookup returns CDR1 SEHNR and CDR2 FQNEAQ (reference sequence). There are 15 residues in the CDR3. For the CDR3, the DNA is TGTGCCAGCAGCCAGACAGGGTTGTTCTCCTACGAGCAGTACTTC. Its protein product is CASSQTGLFSYEQYF. The full variable domain, rest sourced from reference TRBV7-9 and TRBJ2-7, is DTGVSQNPRHKITKRGQNVTFRCDPISEHNRLYWYRQTLGQGPEFLTYFQNEAQLEKSRLLSDRFSAERPKGSFSTLEIQRTEQGDSAMYLCASSQTGLFSYEQYFGPGTRLTVT.

This clonotype showed up just a few times. CDR3 loop: CSARYLSNQPQHF. For the CDR3, the DNA is TGCAGTGCCAGGTACCTTAGCAATCAGCCCCAGCATTTT. V usage is TRBV20-1 and J usage is TRBJ1-5; D gene uncertain. The germline V gene encodes CDR1 DFQATT and CDR2 SNEGSKA (reference sequence). The germline V and J ends were trimmed by 6 bases and 0 bases, with 9 bases remaining between them. This CDR3 region has 13 residues.

This clonotype was seen a handful of times. The V and J genes are TRBV5-1 and TRBJ2-1; TRBD2 aligns across 9 bases. This CDR3 has 15 residues. V lost 0 bases and J lost 10; bases outside the gene matches: 8. Germline V gene sequence: CDR1 SGHRS, CDR2 YFSETQ. In nucleotides, the CDR3 is TGCGCCAGCAGCTTGGCGGCTAGCGGGAAGGGCGAGCAGTTCTTC. Amino acid sequence: CASSLAASGKGEQFF.

This clonotype was picked up a small number of times. The chain combines TRBV12-3 or TRBV12-4 with TRBJ1-1; D perhaps matches TRBD1 (5 bases). The V end was cut by 0 bases, the J end by 0 bases, with 14 bases between. The CDR3 extends over 17 amino acids. CDR3 bases: TGTGCCAGCAGTTTAGCGCTACGGGGGAGGGTGAACACTGAAGCTTTCTTT. Translation: CASSLALRGRVNTEAFF.

This clonotype showed up just a few times. This chain uses TRBV16 with TRBJ1-2; D not certain. Trimming stripped 7 bases from V and 3 bases from J, with 18 bases between. This CDR3 is built from 15 residues. In germline, CDR1 is KGHSY, CDR2 FQNENV. CDR3: CASKSPRPLDYGYTF. In nucleotides, the CDR3 is TGTGCCAGCAAATCCCCCAGGCCTCTGGACTATGGCTACACCTTC.

V is TRBV10-1 and J is TRBJ2-3; TRBD2 matches 10 bases. CDR1 and CDR2 (germline): WNHNN, SYGVQD (reference sequence). J lost 0 bases, V lost 5 bases, and 5 bases had no gene match. The CDR3 runs to 16 residues. The DNA for the CDR3 is TGCGCCAGCAGTCACGGACTAGCGGCCAGCACAGATACGCAGTATTTT. Its protein product is CASSHGLAASTDTQYF.

Remarks on this clonotype: Relative to the germline gene, one junction end is altered; a read error may explain this. V is TRBV24-1 and J is TRBJ2-3; 12 nucleotides agree with TRBD2. Germline-derived CDR1 and CDR2 are KGHDR and SFDVKD. The CDR3 spans 16 residues. CDR3 residues: CATSDSLAGGTDTQYF. DNA for the CDR3: TGTGCCACCAGTGATTCACTAGCGGGAGGCACCGATACGCAGTATTTT.

This clonotype has only a few counts. The V call is TRBV20-1, the J call TRBJ1-1, with unresolved D. The germline V and J ends were trimmed by 1 base and 4 bases, with 10 bases remaining between them. Germline V gene data show CDR1 as DFQATT and CDR2 as SNEGSKA (reference sequence). CDR3 length: 13 amino acids. CDR3 in DNA: TGCAGTGCTAGAGGTTCGCCGTTCACTGAAGCTTTCTTT. Translating it yields CSARGSPFTEAFF.

This clonotype was seen once. The rearrangement uses TRBV11-2 and TRBJ2-2; possible D gene TRBD1, 6 bases. CDR1 and CDR2 (germline): SGHAT, FQNNGV. The CDR3 covers 14 residues. Trimming removed 6 bases at V and 1 base at J, with 9 bases between. In DNA form, the CDR3 reads TGTGCCAGCAGGGAACAGGGGAACACCGGGGAGCTGTTTTTT. Translated: CASREQGNTGELFF.

This clonotype was found once. V is TRBV12-3 or TRBV12-4 and J is TRBJ1-4; tentative D call: TRBD1 (6 bases). The CDR3 contains 14 residues. V was trimmed by 5 bases and J by 4 bases, leaving 11 bases between them. Here the CDR3 reads CASSPEGGNEKLFF. DNA for the CDR3: TGTGCCAGCAGTCCGGAGGGGGGTAATGAAAAACTGTTTTTT.

This clonotype was picked up many times. The chain combines TRBV12-3 or TRBV12-4 with TRBJ1-5; D perhaps matches TRBD1 (5 bases). Trimming shortened V by 5 bases and J by 0 bases, and 8 bases separated the two germline ends. The CDR3 contains 14 residues. The CDR3 spells CASSIDSSNQPQHF. The CDR3 DNA follows: TGTGCCAGCAGTATTGACAGTAGCAATCAGCCCCAGCATTTT.

The chain has TRBV27 and TRBJ2-1; D not resolved. CDR3 length: 13 amino acids. Trimming took off 0 bases at V and 15 bases at J, with 15 bases between the two ends. Germline loops: CDR1 MNHEY, CDR2 SMNVEV (reference sequence). Here the CDR3 DNA reads TGTGCCAGCAGTTTATCTAATTCACCCCACTCGTTCTTC. It is translated as CASSLSNSPHSFF.

The J gene is TRBJ2-1, the V gene TRBV27; D is perhaps TRBD2 (5 bases). V was pared by 3 bases and J by 4 bases, with 13 bases between. The CDR3 runs 15 residues. CDR1 is MNHEY and CDR2 is SMNVEV in the germline V gene (reference sequence). CDR3 loop: CASSFGNPKYNEQFF. As DNA, the CDR3 is TGTGCCAGCAGTTTCGGGAACCCAAAATACAATGAGCAGTTCTTC.

This clonotype was counted between two and nine times. The rearrangement links TRBV2 to TRBJ1-2; no reliable D call. CDR3 length: 13 amino acids. Deletions cut 3 bases from V and 3 bases from J, with 8 bases between. Per the germline V gene, CDR1 is SNHLY and CDR2 is FYNNEI. The CDR3 nucleotides are TGTGCCAGCAGTGACGGACGGGACTATGGCTACACCTTC. The encoded protein is CASSDGRDYGYTF. Looking up the rest from reference TRBV2 and TRBJ1-2 gives the full variable domain: EPEVTQTPSHQVTQMGQEVILRCVPISNHLYFYWYRQILGQKVEFLVSFYNNEISEKSEIFDDQFSVERPDGSNFTLKIRSTKLEDSAMYFCASSDGRDYGYTFGSGTRLTVV.

This clonotype was found a few times. V usage is TRBV27 and J usage is TRBJ1-2, with D possibly matching TRBD1 (5 bases). CDR1 and CDR2 (germline): MNHEY, SMNVEV (reference sequence). V lost 6 bases to trimming and J lost 4 bases, with 15 bases between them. This CDR3 region has 14 residues. CDR3 DNA sequence: TGTGCCAGCAGGCCCCGGGGGGGTCGCTATGGCTACACCTTC. It specifies CASRPRGGRYGYTF.

The rearrangement links TRBV4-3 to TRBJ2-7; either TRBD1 or TRBD2 may supply D (5 bases each). V was shortened by 4 bases and J by 2 bases, with 12 bases between the two germline ends. CDR1 and CDR2 (germline): LGHNA, YSLEER. The CDR3 consists of 14 residues. The CDR3 DNA reads TGCGCCAGCAGCCCCCGGGACGGAACCTACGAGCAGTACTTC. Protein sequence: CASSPRDGTYEQYF.

This clonotype was counted only a few times. The chain recombines TRBV4-3 with TRBJ1-1; TRBD1 matches 10 bases. Trimming took 1 base from V and 6 from J; bases not matched to a gene: 5. CDR3 length: 15 residues. Looked up from germline, CDR1 is LGHNA and CDR2 is YSLEER. CDR3 in amino acids: CASSQVGTGDAEAFF. CDR3 coding DNA: TGCGCCAGCAGCCAAGTGGGGACAGGGGACGCTGAAGCTTTCTTT.

This clonotype occurred a few times. The V gene is TRBV5-1, the J gene TRBJ1-2, with D uncertain. Germline V gene sequence: CDR1 SGHRS, CDR2 YFSETQ. Trimming removed 0 bases at V and 6 bases at J, with 18 bases between. The CDR3 consists of 16 residues. CDR3 amino acids: CASSLAGSTGYNGYTF. The CDR3 coding sequence is TGCGCCAGCAGCTTGGCCGGATCAACGGGATACAATGGCTACACCTTC.